A selection of T cell receptor beta chains follows, all from one sample in a study of early stage breast cancer tumors. Assay: immunoSEQ multiplex PCR; the TCRdb copy retains only in-frame clones and omits some. Of about 31,000 clones detected, around 67% appear once; the ten largest clones hold 4% to 5%. Sequenced: blood. Every receptor here comes from a middle-aged person with breast cancer. The CDR3 runs from the conserved cysteine through the conserved F or W. The order of the fields is clone size, D gene, V gene, J gene, CDR3 protein, CDR3 DNA. The D gene is left open where the match is weak. Size is omitted from some rows. Given values are once, few, many or a class for expanded clones.

abundance: .; d_gene: .; v_gene: TRBV6-1; j_gene: TRBJ1-4; CDR3aa: CASTSDPIAEKLFF; CDR3nt: TGTGCCAGCACCTCGGACCCGATTGCCGAAAAACTGTTTTTT
abundance: once; d_gene: .; v_gene: TRBV5-1; j_gene: TRBJ2-5; CDR3aa: CASSGDQETQYF; CDR3nt: TGCGCCAGCAGCGGAGACCAAGAGACCCAGTACTTC
abundance: few; d_gene: TRBD1; v_gene: TRBV18; j_gene: TRBJ2-7; CDR3aa: CASSPRQGTYEQYF; CDR3nt: TGTGCCAGCTCACCCCGACAGGGGACCTACGAGCAGTACTTC
abundance: once; d_gene: TRBD1; v_gene: TRBV15; j_gene: TRBJ1-5; CDR3aa: CATSREGDRDQPQHF; CDR3nt: TGTGCCACCAGCAGAGAGGGGGACAGGGATCAGCCCCAGCATTTT
abundance: .; d_gene: .; v_gene: TRBV19; j_gene: TRBJ2-5; CDR3aa: CASSTQAGETQYF; CDR3nt: TGTGCCAGTAGTACCCAGGCAGGAGAGACCCAGTACTTC
abundance: once; d_gene: .; v_gene: TRBV5-5; j_gene: TRBJ2-7; CDR3aa: CASSWDPGLAYEQYF; CDR3nt: TGTGCCAGCAGCTGGGACCCGGGACTGGCCTACGAGCAGTACTTC
abundance: .; d_gene: .; v_gene: TRBV12-5; j_gene: TRBJ2-1; CDR3aa: CASGLVLGQKPNEQFF; CDR3nt: TGTGCTAGTGGTTTGGTATTAGGACAGAAACCCAATGAGCAGTTCTTC
abundance: once; d_gene: .; v_gene: TRBV11-2; j_gene: TRBJ2-5; CDR3aa: CASSFGGEETQYF; CDR3nt: TGTGCCAGCAGCTTTGGCGGGGAAGAGACCCAGTACTTC
abundance: .; d_gene: TRBD1; v_gene: TRBV6-5; j_gene: TRBJ2-7; CDR3aa: CASRDRGCAYEQYF; CDR3nt: TGTGCCAGCAGGGACAGGGGGTGCGCCTACGAGCAGTACTTC
abundance: medium-sized; d_gene: TRBD1; v_gene: TRBV4-3; j_gene: TRBJ2-2; CDR3aa: CASSHEGYQGATGELFF; CDR3nt: TGCGCCAGCAGCCACGAAGGTTATCAGGGGGCAACCGGGGAGCTGTTTTTT
abundance: .; d_gene: TRBD1; v_gene: TRBV2; j_gene: TRBJ2-7; CDR3aa: CASSSQGDEQYF; CDR3nt: TGTGCCAGCTCGTCCCAGGGGGACGAGCAGTACTTC
abundance: .; d_gene: .; v_gene: TRBV28; j_gene: TRBJ1-5; CDR3aa: CASSLNEGVRNF; CDR3nt: TGTGCCAGCAGTTTAAACGAGGGAGTCAGGAATTTT
abundance: once; d_gene: .; v_gene: TRBV9; j_gene: TRBJ1-3; CDR3aa: CASSVEGSGNTIYF; CDR3nt: TGTGCCAGCAGCGTAGAGGGGTCTGGAAACACCATATATTTT
abundance: .; d_gene: TRBD2; v_gene: TRBV27; j_gene: TRBJ2-1; CDR3aa: CASNRLGGSYNEQFF; CDR3nt: TGTGCCAGCAATCGGCTGGGGGGGTCCTACAATGAGCAGTTCTTC
abundance: medium-sized; d_gene: TRBD2; v_gene: TRBV30; j_gene: TRBJ2-3; CDR3aa: CAWRLAGGLGTQYF; CDR3nt: TGTGCCTGGAGGCTAGCGGGAGGGCTCGGTACGCAGTATTTT
abundance: once; d_gene: .; v_gene: TRBV30; j_gene: TRBJ2-5; CDR3aa: CAWSAVKETQYF; CDR3nt: TGTGCCTGGTCAGCGGTCAAAGAGACCCAGTACTTC
abundance: .; d_gene: .; v_gene: TRBV2; j_gene: TRBJ2-5; CDR3aa: CASSEGLHQETQYF; CDR3nt: TGTGCCAGCAGTGAAGGTCTCCACCAAGAGACCCAGTACTTC
abundance: .; d_gene: .; v_gene: TRBV5-5; j_gene: TRBJ2-1; CDR3aa: CASSHERPNEQFF; CDR3nt: TGTGCCAGCAGCCACGAAAGGCCCAATGAGCAGTTCTTC
abundance: .; d_gene: TRBD2; v_gene: TRBV7-9; j_gene: TRBJ2-3; CDR3aa: CASSLTSGSSTDTQYF; CDR3nt: TGTGCCAGCAGCTTAACTAGCGGGAGCTCCACAGATACGCAGTATTTT
abundance: .; d_gene: .; v_gene: TRBV27; j_gene: TRBJ2-7; CDR3aa: CASSRGTYSYEQYF; CDR3nt: TGTGCCAGCAGTCGCGGGACTTACTCCTACGAGCAGTACTTC
abundance: .; d_gene: .; v_gene: TRBV19; j_gene: TRBJ1-2; CDR3aa: CASSSDAGVKMTF; CDR3nt: TGTGCCAGTAGTTCGGATGCAGGGGTTAAAATGACCTTC
abundance: .; d_gene: .; v_gene: TRBV2; j_gene: TRBJ1-4; CDR3aa: CASSEPANEKLFF; CDR3nt: TGTGCCAGCAGTGAGCCCGCTAATGAAAAACTGTTTTTT
abundance: .; d_gene: .; v_gene: TRBV27; j_gene: TRBJ1-2; CDR3aa: CASGSGYGYTF; CDR3nt: TGTGCCAGCGGTTCAGGGTATGGCTACACCTTC
abundance: .; d_gene: .; v_gene: TRBV4-2; j_gene: TRBJ1-2; CDR3aa: CASSQARTQGYYGYTF; CDR3nt: TGTGCCAGCAGCCAAGCCCGAACACAGGGTTACTATGGCTACACCTTC
abundance: few; d_gene: .; v_gene: TRBV7-6; j_gene: TRBJ2-1; CDR3aa: CASSPFDNEQFF; CDR3nt: TGTGCCAGCAGCCCTTTCGACAATGAGCAGTTCTTC
abundance: .; d_gene: .; v_gene: TRBV5-4; j_gene: TRBJ2-6; CDR3aa: CASSSGWSSGANVLTF; CDR3nt: TGTGCCAGCAGCTCAGGCTGGAGCTCTGGGGCCAACGTCCTGACTTTC
abundance: .; d_gene: .; v_gene: TRBV19; j_gene: TRBJ1-4; CDR3aa: CASSSLQDQGEKLFF; CDR3nt: TGTGCCAGTAGTAGCTTACAGGATCAGGGTGAAAAACTGTTTTTT
abundance: .; d_gene: TRBD1; v_gene: TRBV2; j_gene: TRBJ1-1; CDR3aa: CASSPGTGNTEAFF; CDR3nt: TGTGCCAGTTCTCCTGGGACAGGGAACACTGAAGCTTTCTTT
abundance: .; d_gene: .; v_gene: TRBV7-8; j_gene: TRBJ2-7; CDR3aa: CASSYRLVREQYF; CDR3nt: TGTGCCAGCAGCTACCGACTAGTTCGCGAGCAGTACTTC
abundance: .; d_gene: .; v_gene: TRBV19; j_gene: TRBJ2-2; CDR3aa: CASNKGEGARELFF; CDR3nt: TGTGCCAGCAATAAAGGGGAGGGGGCGAGGGAGCTGTTTTTT
abundance: .; d_gene: .; v_gene: TRBV13; j_gene: TRBJ2-1; CDR3aa: CASSFWGNEQFF; CDR3nt: TGTGCCAGCAGCTTTTGGGGGAATGAGCAGTTCTTC
abundance: .; d_gene: .; v_gene: TRBV28; j_gene: TRBJ2-7; CDR3aa: CASSFPGVGSYEQYF; CDR3nt: TGTGCCAGCAGTTTTCCAGGGGTGGGATCCTACGAGCAGTACTTC
abundance: .; d_gene: TRBD2; v_gene: TRBV27; j_gene: TRBJ2-1; CDR3aa: CASSSLAGGYDEQFF; CDR3nt: TGTGCCAGCAGTTCCCTAGCGGGGGGCTATGATGAGCAGTTCTTC
abundance: .; d_gene: TRBD1; v_gene: TRBV5-1; j_gene: TRBJ1-2; CDR3aa: CASSAGTADYGYTF; CDR3nt: TGCGCCAGCAGCGCGGGGACAGCGGACTATGGCTACACCTTC
abundance: .; d_gene: TRBD1; v_gene: TRBV19; j_gene: TRBJ1-4; CDR3aa: CASATGANEKLFF; CDR3nt: TGTGCCAGCGCGACAGGGGCTAATGAAAAACTGTTTTTT
abundance: .; d_gene: .; v_gene: TRBV15; j_gene: TRBJ1-1; CDR3aa: CATSRDSLWREGNTEAFF; CDR3nt: TGTGCCACCAGCAGAGATTCCCTCTGGAGGGAAGGGAACACTGAAGCTTTCTTT
abundance: .; d_gene: .; v_gene: TRBV5-4; j_gene: TRBJ2-1; CDR3aa: CASRQGPESVSEQFF; CDR3nt: TGTGCCAGCAGGCAAGGACCGGAATCCGTCAGCGAGCAGTTCTTC
abundance: .; d_gene: .; v_gene: TRBV15; j_gene: TRBJ2-1; CDR3aa: CATSRDLGRANEQFF; CDR3nt: TGTGCCACCAGCAGAGACCTAGGGCGAGCGAATGAGCAGTTCTTC
abundance: .; d_gene: TRBD1; v_gene: TRBV2; j_gene: TRBJ1-1; CDR3aa: CASNRQGDTEAFF; CDR3nt: TGTGCCAGCAATAGACAGGGAGACACTGAAGCTTTCTTT
abundance: .; d_gene: .; v_gene: TRBV4-1; j_gene: TRBJ1-2; CDR3aa: CASSQESNYGYTF; CDR3nt: TGCGCCAGCAGCCAAGAAAGTAACTATGGCTACACCTTC
abundance: few; d_gene: TRBD1; v_gene: TRBV7-9; j_gene: TRBJ2-2; CDR3aa: CASSLRGQVNTGELFF; CDR3nt: TGTGCCAGCAGCTTGAGGGGACAGGTTAACACCGGGGAGCTGTTTTTT
abundance: .; d_gene: .; v_gene: TRBV6-5; j_gene: TRBJ2-7; CDR3aa: CASRFLDRYEQYF; CDR3nt: TGTGCCAGCAGATTCCTCGACCGATACGAGCAGTACTTC
abundance: .; d_gene: TRBD1; v_gene: TRBV18; j_gene: TRBJ2-1; CDR3aa: CASSPSPPDRELF; CDR3nt: TGTGCCAGCTCACCAAGTCCTCCGGACAGGGAGCTCTTC
abundance: .; d_gene: .; v_gene: TRBV27; j_gene: TRBJ1-1; CDR3aa: CASSSRGAMNTEAFF; CDR3nt: TGTGCCAGCAGTTCGAGGGGAGCTATGAACACTGAAGCTTTCTTT